This T cell receptor beta chain was sequenced during a study of T cells in Graves' hyperthyroidism and ophthalmopathy. Study-wide findings and caveats: Blood held most thyroid clonotypes expanded above 0.001 frequency.

In regard to this clonotype: Its target is unknown.

Germline lookup yields CDR1 MNHEY and CDR2 SVGEGT. The CDR3 length is 13 residues. The ends were cut back, 8 bases at V and 5 bases at J, with 16 bases in the middle. From RNA transcripts, TCR beta CDR3 regions were amplified. HTBI primers were used for first-round RT-PCR of the TCR CDR3. Each CDR3 protein gets one entry after TCRdb re-called the multiplex PCR reads with MiXCR. The sample includes hundreds of thousands of distinct CDR3 sequences, around 15% of them seen just once. The TCR sequence derives from a woman between 55 and 75 years old with Graves' ophthalmopathy. Sequenced sample: blood. The rearrangement joins TRBV6-2 or TRBV6-3 to TRBJ2-7; perhaps TRBD2 as D (6 bases). CDR3 sequence (DNA): TGTGCCAGCCCCCCAACCGCGGGGAACGAGCAGTACTTC. It encodes CASPPTAGNEQYF.